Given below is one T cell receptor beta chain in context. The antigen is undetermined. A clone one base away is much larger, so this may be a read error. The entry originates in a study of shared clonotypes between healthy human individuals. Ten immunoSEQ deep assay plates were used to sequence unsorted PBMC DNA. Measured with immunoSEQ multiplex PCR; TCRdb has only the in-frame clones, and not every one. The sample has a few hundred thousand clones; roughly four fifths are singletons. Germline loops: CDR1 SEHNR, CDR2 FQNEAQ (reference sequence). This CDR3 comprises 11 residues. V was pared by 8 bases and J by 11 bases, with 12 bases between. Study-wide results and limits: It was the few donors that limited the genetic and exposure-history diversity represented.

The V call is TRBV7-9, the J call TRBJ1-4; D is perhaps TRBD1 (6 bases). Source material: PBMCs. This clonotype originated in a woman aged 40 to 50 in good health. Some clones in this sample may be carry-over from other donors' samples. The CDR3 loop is CASGSGQKLFF. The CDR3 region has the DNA TGTGCCAGCGGCTCCGGACAGAAACTGTTTTTT.